In its sample, the clone carrying this T cell receptor beta chain was seen a few times. Its antigen remains unknown. One entry per CDR3 protein, called by TCRdb with MiXCR from the reads. The sample holds 300,000 to 400,000 distinct CDR3 sequences; roughly 29% are singletons and the top ten take approximately 20%. The CDR3 extends over 14 amino acids. The germline CDR1 and CDR2 sequences are SGHTA and FQGNSA. J was trimmed by 2 bases and V by 6 bases; bases with no gene match: 2. The sample comes from a study of T cell repertoires in cytomegalovirus infection. Across the study: Recently identified HLA-C-restricted CMV epitopes were among the peptides used. CMV infection and matching HLA type were both indicated by public TCR beta signatures.

This chain joins TRBV7-2 and TRBJ1-4; 8 bases agree with TRBD1. The sample here was cultured PBMCs, taken from culture after CMV antigen stimulation. The TCR was taken from a human donor in good health (CMV status not recorded). Some clones in this sample may be carry-over from other donors' samples. The CDR3 spells CASSWTGTNEKLFF. The CDR3 DNA is TGTGCCAGCAGTTGGACAGGGACTAATGAAAAACTGTTTTTT.